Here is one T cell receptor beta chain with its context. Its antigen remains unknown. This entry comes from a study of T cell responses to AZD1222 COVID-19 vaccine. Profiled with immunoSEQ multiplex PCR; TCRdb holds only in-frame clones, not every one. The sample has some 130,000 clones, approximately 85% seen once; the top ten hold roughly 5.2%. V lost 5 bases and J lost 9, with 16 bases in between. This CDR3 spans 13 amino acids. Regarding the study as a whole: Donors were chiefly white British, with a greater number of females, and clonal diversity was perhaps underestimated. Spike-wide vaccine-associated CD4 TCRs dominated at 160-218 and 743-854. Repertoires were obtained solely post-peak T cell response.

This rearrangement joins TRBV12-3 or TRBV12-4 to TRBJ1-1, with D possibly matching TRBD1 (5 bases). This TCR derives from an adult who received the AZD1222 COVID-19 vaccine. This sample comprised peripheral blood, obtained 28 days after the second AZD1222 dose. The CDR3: CASSPRDLTQAFF. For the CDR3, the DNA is TGTGCCAGCAGTCCCCGGGACCTTACCCAAGCTTTCTTT.